This passage covers 8 T cell receptor beta chains from one sample sequenced in a study of a mutant IDH1 vaccine in newly diagnosed glioma. No antigen is known for these receptors. Profiling relied on immunoSEQ multiplex PCR, and the TCRdb table lists in-frame clones only, not all of them. The sample has more than 30,000 clones, around 91% seen once. This sample's time point: week 11, during vaccination. A 20-mer mutant IDH1 peptide at 300 ug was injected subcutaneously with topical imiquimod. The sequences come from PBMCs, collected from a glioma patient whose treatment included an IDH1 peptide vaccine. These receptors all come from a man aged 18 to 30 with glioma.

The chain uses TRBV2 and TRBJ2-7, with D uncertain. Per germline, CDR1 SNHLY and CDR2 FYNNEI. CDR3 length equals 11 residues. Trimming shortened V by 4 bases and J by 5 bases, and 6 bases separated the two germline ends. CDR3 loop: CASSGDNEQYF. The CDR3 DNA reads as TGTGCCAGCAGTGGGGATAACGAGCAGTACTTC.

This clone was recorded once. The genes are TRBV11-2 and TRBJ1-6, with a weak D call TRBD1 (5 bases). This CDR3 has 14 residues. Trimming shortened V by 5 bases and J by 6 bases, and 11 bases separated the two germline ends. Germline V gene lookup returns CDR1 SGHAT and CDR2 FQNNGV. DNA for the CDR3: TGTGCCAGCAGCCCCCGACAGATTAATTCACCCCTCCACTTT. This gives the protein CASSPRQINSPLHF.

The chain uses TRBV6-1 and TRBJ2-5; D is possibly TRBD1 (5 bases). The CDR3 extends over 12 amino acids. V gave up 6 bases and J gave up 2 bases, with 7 bases separating them. CDR1 and CDR2 from the germline V gene are MNHNS and SASEGT. Written as DNA, the CDR3 is TGTGCCAGCAGGACAGAACAAGAGACCCAGTACTTC. Its protein product is CASRTEQETQYF.

V usage is TRBV5-1 and J usage is TRBJ1-4; D might be TRBD1 (6 bases). Germline CDR1 reads SGHRS; CDR2 reads YFSETQ. The CDR3 totals 16 residues. Trimming removed 1 base at V and 0 bases at J, with 10 bases between. The CDR3: CASSLTGTATNEKLFF. In DNA form, the CDR3 reads TGCGCCAGCAGCTTGACAGGGACTGCAACTAATGAAAAACTGTTTTTT.

V usage is TRBV27 and J usage is TRBJ1-6; no definite D call. CDR1 is MNHEY and CDR2 is SMNVEV in the germline V gene (reference sequence). Trimming took off 6 bases at V and 7 bases at J, with 13 bases between the two ends. This CDR3 is 14 amino acids long. In DNA form, the CDR3 reads TGTGCCAGCAGACAGATGACCGCAAATTCACCCCTCCACTTT. Translation gives CASRQMTANSPLHF.

This clone was seen only once. The chain links TRBV29-1 to TRBJ2-7, with TRBD1 matching over 10 bases. V lost 2 bases to trimming and J lost 2 bases; unmatched junction nucleotides: 6. Germline V gives CDR1 SQVTM, CDR2 ANQGSEA. The CDR3 is 15 residues long. The CDR3 region has the DNA TGCAGCGTTGAACCCGAGGGGACAGGGGCCTACGAGCAGTACTTC. The encoded protein is CSVEPEGTGAYEQYF.

A few counts support this clone. The chain combines TRBV30 with TRBJ2-5; D call uncertain. The V gene lost 4 bases and the J gene lost 3 bases, with 9 bases spanning the gap. In germline, CDR1 is GTSNPN, CDR2 SVGIG (reference sequence). This CDR3 is 12 amino acids long. Written as DNA, the CDR3 is TGTGCCTGGACGGGTTGGGAAGAGACCCAGTACTTC. It translates to CAWTGWEETQYF.

This sequence joins TRBV6-6 and TRBJ1-1, with D unresolved. V was cut by 5 bases and J by 10 bases, with 11 bases left in between. Germline V lookup: CDR1 MNHNY, CDR2 SVGAGI (reference sequence). The CDR3 is 11 residues long. CDR3 loop: CASSRREGAFF. CDR3 sequence (DNA): TGTGCCAGCAGTCGACGGGAGGGAGCTTTCTTT.